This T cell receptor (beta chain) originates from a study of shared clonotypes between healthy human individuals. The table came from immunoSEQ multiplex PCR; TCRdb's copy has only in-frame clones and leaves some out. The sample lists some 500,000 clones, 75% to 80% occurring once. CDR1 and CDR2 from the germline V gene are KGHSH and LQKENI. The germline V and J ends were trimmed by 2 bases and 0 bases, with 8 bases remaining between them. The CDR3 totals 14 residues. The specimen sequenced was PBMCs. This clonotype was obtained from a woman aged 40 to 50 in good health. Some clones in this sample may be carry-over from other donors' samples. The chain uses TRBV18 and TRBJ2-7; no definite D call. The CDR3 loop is CASSPSVLSYEQYF. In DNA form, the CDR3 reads TGTGCCAGCTCACCATCCGTTCTCTCCTACGAGCAGTACTTC.